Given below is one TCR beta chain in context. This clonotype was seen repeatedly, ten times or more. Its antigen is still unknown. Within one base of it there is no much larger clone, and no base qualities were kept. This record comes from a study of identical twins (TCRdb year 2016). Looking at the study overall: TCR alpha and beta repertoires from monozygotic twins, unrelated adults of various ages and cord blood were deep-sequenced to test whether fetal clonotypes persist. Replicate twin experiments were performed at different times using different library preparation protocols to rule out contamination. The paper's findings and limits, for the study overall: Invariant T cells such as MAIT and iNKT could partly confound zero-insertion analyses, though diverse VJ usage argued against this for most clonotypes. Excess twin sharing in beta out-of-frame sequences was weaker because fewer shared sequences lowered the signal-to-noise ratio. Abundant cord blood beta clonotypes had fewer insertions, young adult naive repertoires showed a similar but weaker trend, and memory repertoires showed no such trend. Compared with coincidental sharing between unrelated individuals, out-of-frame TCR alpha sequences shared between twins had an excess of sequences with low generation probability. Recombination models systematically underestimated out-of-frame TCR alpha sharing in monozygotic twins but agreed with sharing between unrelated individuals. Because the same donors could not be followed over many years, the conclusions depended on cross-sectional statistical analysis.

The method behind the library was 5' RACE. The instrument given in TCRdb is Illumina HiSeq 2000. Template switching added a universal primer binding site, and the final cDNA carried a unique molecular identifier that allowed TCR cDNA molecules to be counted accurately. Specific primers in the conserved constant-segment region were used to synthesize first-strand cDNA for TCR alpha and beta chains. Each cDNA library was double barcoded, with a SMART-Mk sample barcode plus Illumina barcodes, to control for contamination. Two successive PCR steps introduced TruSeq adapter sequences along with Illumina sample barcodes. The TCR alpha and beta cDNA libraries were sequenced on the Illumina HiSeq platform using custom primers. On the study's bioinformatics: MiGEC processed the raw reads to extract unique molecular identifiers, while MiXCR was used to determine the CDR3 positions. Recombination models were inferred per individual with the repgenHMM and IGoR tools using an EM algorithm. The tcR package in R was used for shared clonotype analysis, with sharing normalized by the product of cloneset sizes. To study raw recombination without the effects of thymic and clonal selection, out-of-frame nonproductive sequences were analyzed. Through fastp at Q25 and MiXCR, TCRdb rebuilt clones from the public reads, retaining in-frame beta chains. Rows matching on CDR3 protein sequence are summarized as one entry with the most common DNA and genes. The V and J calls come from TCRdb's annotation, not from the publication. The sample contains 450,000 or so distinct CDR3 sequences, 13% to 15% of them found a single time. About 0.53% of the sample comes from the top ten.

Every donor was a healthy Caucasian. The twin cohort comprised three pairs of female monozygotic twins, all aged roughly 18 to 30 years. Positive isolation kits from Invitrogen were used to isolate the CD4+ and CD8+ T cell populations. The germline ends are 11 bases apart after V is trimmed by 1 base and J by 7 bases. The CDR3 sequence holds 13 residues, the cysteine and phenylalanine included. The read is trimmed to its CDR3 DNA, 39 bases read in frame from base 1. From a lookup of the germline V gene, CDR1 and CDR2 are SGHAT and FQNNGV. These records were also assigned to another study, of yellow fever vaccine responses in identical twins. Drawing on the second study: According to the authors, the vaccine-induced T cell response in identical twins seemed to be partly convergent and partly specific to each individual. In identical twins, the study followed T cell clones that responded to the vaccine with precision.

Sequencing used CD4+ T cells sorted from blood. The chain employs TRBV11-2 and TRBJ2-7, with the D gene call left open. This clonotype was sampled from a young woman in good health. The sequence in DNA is TGTGCCAGCAGCTTAGGGCAAGTATGGGAGCAGTACTTC. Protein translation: CASSLGQVWEQYF.